This T cell receptor beta chain was captured by sequencing in a study of shared T cell receptors in the human thymus. Germline V CDR1 and CDR2: SNHLY, FYNNEI. This CDR3 region has 15 residues. Trimming at V came to 8 bases and at J to 7 bases, leaving 12 bases not matched to a gene. Produced via immunoSEQ multiplex PCR; TCRdb's table is partial and in-frame only. Of approximately 760,000 clones listed, 70% to 90% are singletons. This clone was recorded a few times. This sample also appeared in a second study, on human thymus T cells. That study reports: In corrective heart surgery, resections were taken, and these provided the thymus tissue.

The TCR was taken from a girl in the first two years of life with a congenital heart defect. J is TRBJ2-1 and V is TRBV2; TRBD2 aligns across 9 bases. Sample: thymocytes. The CDR3 sequence is CASRIAGGPENEQFF. CDR3 DNA: TGTGCCAGCCGGATCGCGGGGGGGCCTGAGAATGAGCAGTTCTTC.